The present T cell receptor (beta chain) was sequenced within a study of shared clonotypes between healthy human individuals (dated by TCRdb to the early 2020s). For the study in its entirety: Two women and a few men aged 18 to 49 years were included in the cohort. Blood TCR repertoires of about five healthy adults were deeply sequenced to estimate repertoire size and the extent of clonotype sharing between individuals. To increase sequencing depth and limit assay-specific biases, TCR repertoire library preparation and sequencing were carried out by different laboratories using diverse techniques. Leukapheresis yielded between about 0.94 and 8.9 billion PBMCs per donor. Findings and caveats that apply to the study as a whole: Because the study included only a small number of donors, the genetic and exposure-history diversity represented was limited. Sampling was limited to blood, and TCR repertoires in tissue likely differ from TCR repertoires in blood. Pairwise subsampling led to the expectation that sequencing depth would affect the degree of clonotype sharing among donors.

The donors were healthy, HIV-negative adults with no recently reported acute infections or vaccinations. Only Caucasian adults living in Nashville, Tennessee, USA were represented among the donors. For unsorted samples, roughly 91 million PBMCs were counted, and genomic DNA was extracted using the QIAamp DNA Blood Mini kit. Blood was obtained by leukapheresis, after which PBMCs were separated by Ficoll-Histopaque density gradient centrifugation and cryopreserved in liquid nitrogen vapor phase. TCR CDR3 regions were amplified from genomic DNA by multiplex PCR using the deep immunoSEQ assay. For each cell subset, the extracted genomic DNA was distributed evenly across all wells of several immunoSEQ 96-well plates, and each plate served as one replicate. For unsorted PBMC, about 300 ng of genomic DNA, equivalent to about 30,000 T cell genomes, went into each replicate PCR. Unsorted PBMC genomic DNA was sequenced across ten immunoSEQ deep assay plates. The purified libraries were quantified using a Qubit 3.0 fluorometer, sized with a Bioanalyzer 2100, and then quantified again using the KAPA Library Quantification kit. A separate single-read 150-cycle Illumina NextSeq 550 flow cell was used to sequence each immunoSEQ 96-well plate. Regarding the original processing steps: Because the immunoSEQ output held only junctional sequences and lacked quality scores, the filtering could not match the filtering applied to full-length reads. Sequences were annotated with PyIR, a Python wrapper for IgBLAST v1.9, using IMGT germline references to assign V/J genes and CDR3. Any read was removed if the V/J assignment was weak (E-value above 1e-6), the CDR3 was missing, or the read contained stop codons, out-of-frame junctions, or ambiguous translated residues. V3J clonotypes were defined as sequences sharing an identical inferred V gene, J gene, and CDR3 amino acid sequence. To compute the percentage overlap between repertoires, the number of shared unique clonotypes was divided by the size of the smaller repertoire. Repertoire richness was assessed with RTK rarefaction, the Chao1 estimator, and Recon v2.1 estimates of unobserved clonotypes. In its TCRdb copy, this immuneACCESS table keeps in-frame sequences only and misses some clones. Where compared with another copy, unresolved V genes explain less than half of these, and the others have no known cause. That table supplies the V and J calls and clone size; D and trimming were determined from the DNA. The sample table shows about 450,000 clones, and around 79% are seen once. Less than 15% of the sample goes to the ten largest clones.

As to this clone: It lacks a known antigen. Per-base quality was not reported, and no clone a single base away is much larger than it.

Deletion took 3 bases off V and 7 bases off J, with a span of 13 bases between the germline ends. CDR1 and CDR2 were assigned from the germline V gene as SGHTA and FQGTGA. The CDR3 has 13 amino acids, counting the end cysteine and phenylalanine. Only the CDR3 portion is preserved as DNA: 39 bases, with reading frame beginning at the first base. The receptor was isolated from a woman aged 40 to 50 in good health. Some clones in this sample may be carry-over from other donors' samples. The chain is encoded by TRBV7-3 joined to TRBJ2-7, and TRBD2 may be the D gene, going by 6 matching bases. The material sequenced was PBMCs. The bases read TGTGCCAGCAGCTTGACGGGAGTAGGTGAGCAGTACTTC. Its translation is CASSLTGVGEQYF. The full variable domain, with segments outside the CDR3 supplied by the reference TRBV7-3 and TRBJ2-7 proteins, appears as GAGVSQTPSNKVTEKGKYVELRCDPISGHTALYWYRQSLGQGPEFLIYFQGTGAADDSGLPNDRFFAVRPEGSVSTLKIQRTERGDSAVYLCASSLTGVGEQYFGPGTRLTVT.